This T cell receptor beta chain originates from a study of cytomegalovirus exposure and HLA in healthy donors. General study findings and limits: Earlier results showed most TCR beta V segments being productive about 87% or about 30% of the time. A further, later analysis showed that HLA-associated TCR beta chains (compared with equally common others) were more clonally expanded.

V was pared by 0 bases and J by 4 bases, with 6 bases between. The CDR3 contains 14 residues. Germline assignment: CDR1 LGHNA and CDR2 YSLEER. Primers included in the PCR were 60 Vbeta and 13 Jbeta primers. Data came from immunoSEQ multiplex PCR; TCRdb stores just in-frame clones and leaves some out. The repertoire holds 110,000 or so clones, with 70% to 80% as singletons. The table lists this clone with a few counts. Its target is unknown. The chain joins TRBV4-3 to TRBJ1-4; D gene uncertain. The specimen sequenced was PBMCs. This receptor was taken from a woman aged 25 to 39 in good health and CMV-seropositive. The CDR3 sequence is CASSQDGINEKLFF. DNA of the CDR3: TGCGCCAGCAGCCAAGACGGGATTAATGAAAAACTGTTTTTT.